The clone carrying this T cell receptor beta chain was counted a few times. This table comes from immunoSEQ multiplex PCR, and its TCRdb copy is limited to in-frame clones, with some not included. The sample yields about 2.1 million clones, around 93% seen once. Positive CCR7 selection of CD45RO-negative cells yielded the naive CD8 cells, and terminally differentiated effector memory CD45RA+ cells were excluded. These data come from a study of shared clonotypes between healthy human individuals. The V end was cut by 4 bases, the J end by 2 bases, with 6 bases between. The germline V gene has CDR1 LNHDA and CDR2 SQIVND (reference sequence). This CDR3 spans 13 amino acids.

This sequence joins TRBV19 and TRBJ2-1; TRBD1 is a possible D gene (6 bases). This clonotype was sampled from a man younger than 30 in good health. Some clones in this sample may be carry-over from other donors' samples. Sequenced: naive CD8+ T cells from PBMCs. This chain's CDR3 is CASSRQAYNEQFF. The CDR3 region has the DNA TGTGCCAGTAGTAGACAGGCCTACAATGAGCAGTTCTTC.